Listed below are T cell receptor beta chains from one sample, sequenced in a study of OX40 agonist ivuxolimab in advanced cancers. Profiled with immunoSEQ multiplex PCR; TCRdb holds only in-frame clones, not every one. The sample records about 76,000 clones, about 88% being singletons. Source: CD4+ or CD8+ T cells sorted from blood, taken in a trial of the OX40 agonist ivuxolimab. These receptors all come from an adult with an advanced solid tumor such as melanoma, head and neck, liver or kidney cancer. CDR3s leave out the opening cysteine and the closing phenylalanine or tryptophan. The order of the fields is V gene, J gene, CDR3 protein.

V: TRBV12-5
J: TRBJ1-1
CDR3: ASGLGRSLGTEAF

V: TRBV4-1
J: TRBJ1-5
CDR3: ASSPTGTGGTSNQPQH

V: TRBV6-1
J: TRBJ1-4
CDR3: ASSSYRVEEKLF

V: TRBV4-3
J: TRBJ1-6
CDR3: ASSQEAGGYNSPLH

V: TRBV7-2
J: TRBJ2-3
CDR3: ATRQSGGIVTDTQY

V: TRBV19
J: TRBJ2-3
CDR3: ASSMGTMTDTQY

V: TRBV12-1
J: TRBJ1-4
CDR3: ASSSLGMSREKLF

V: TRBV28
J: TRBJ2-3
CDR3: ASSPPDGLTDTQY

V: TRBV28
J: TRBJ2-7
CDR3: ASGRQGPLEQY

V: TRBV11-2
J: TRBJ2-3
CDR3: ASSQGGLAGTDTQY

V: TRBV28
J: TRBJ1-5
CDR3: ASSHQGGGNNQPQH

V: TRBV6-6
J: TRBJ1-3
CDR3: ASSLDRTFIY

V: TRBV29-1
J: TRBJ1-5
CDR3: SVGTGGDQPQH

V: TRBV29-1
J: TRBJ1-2
CDR3: SVGQEPLHGYT

V: TRBV7-2
J: TRBJ2-3
CDR3: ASSFAWGSTDTQY

V: TRBV28
J: TRBJ2-3
CDR3: ASSHQQGRGTDTQY

V: TRBV4-1
J: TRBJ1-5
CDR3: ASSQVLRDRGISNQPQH

V: TRBV6-6
J: TRBJ1-5
CDR3: ASSLDNDSNQPQH

V: TRBV6-1
J: TRBJ1-1
CDR3: ASSDRGYTEAF

V: TRBV2
J: TRBJ1-6
CDR3: ASRFEQGSSYNSPLH

V: TRBV7-8
J: TRBJ1-2
CDR3: ASSFFGQTNYGYT

V: TRBV19
J: TRBJ1-5
CDR3: ASSPLRGQGVQPQH

V: TRBV19
J: TRBJ2-3
CDR3: ASSIATTDTQY

V: TRBV18
J: TRBJ2-7
CDR3: ASSPFRGQERHEQY

V: TRBV10-2
J: TRBJ2-1
CDR3: ASSGRTGTSEGNEQF

V: TRBV27
J: TRBJ2-7
CDR3: AERTRGRTYEQY

V: TRBV28
J: TRBJ2-5
CDR3: ASRHRTGASQETQY

V: TRBV7-2
J: TRBJ2-1
CDR3: ASSLAGLAGYNEQF

V: TRBV27
J: TRBJ1-1
CDR3: ASRFTGQFTEAF

V: TRBV28
J: TRBJ1-2
CDR3: ASRKTGFDYGYT

V: TRBV18
J: TRBJ1-4
CDR3: ASSFQDGVNEKLF

V: TRBV9
J: TRBJ2-1
CDR3: ASSVLGTGYGEQF

V: TRBV28
J: TRBJ1-4
CDR3: ASSLVGGVVNEKLF

V: TRBV7-9
J: TRBJ2-7
CDR3: ASSSYPGRYEQY

V: TRBV2
J: TRBJ1-5
CDR3: ASEGQSNQPQH

V: TRBV5-1
J: TRBJ1-2
CDR3: ASSSSLERDYGYT

V: TRBV15
J: TRBJ2-5
CDR3: ATSRDPGSQETQY

V: TRBV19
J: TRBJ2-4
CDR3: ASSIITTGAKNIQY

V: TRBV5-1
J: TRBJ1-2
CDR3: ASSDGTGWGYT

V: TRBV28
J: TRBJ2-6
CDR3: ASSLYGLSSGANVLT

V: TRBV5-1
J: TRBJ2-7
CDR3: ASSFRQGREQY

V: TRBV29-1
J: TRBJ2-3
CDR3: SVDSSGITDTQY